These 18 T cell receptor beta chains originate from one sample sequenced in a study of T cell repertoires in cytomegalovirus infection. Which antigens these TCRs recognize remains unknown. TCRdb passed the reads through MiXCR, listing each CDR3 protein once. Among roughly 100,000 distinct CDR3 sequences listed, around 40% were seen once. Sequencing was performed on CD8+ T cells from cultured PBMCs, taken from culture after CMV antigen stimulation. These receptors all stem from a human donor in good health (CMV status not recorded). Some clones in this sample may be carry-over from other donors' samples.

This rearrangement joins TRBV4-1 to TRBJ2-5, with unresolved D. Germline CDR1 is MGHRA and CDR2 is YSYEKL. The V and J ends lost 0 bases and 4 bases respectively, with 6 bases between them. The CDR3 is 13 residues long. The CDR3 loop is CASSQERIETQYF. As DNA, the CDR3 is TGCGCCAGCAGCCAAGAGAGGATAGAGACCCAGTACTTC.

J is TRBJ2-1 and V is TRBV7-2, with D perhaps TRBD1 (8 bases). Germline CDR1 is SGHTA and CDR2 is FQGNSA. The CDR3 is made up of 18 amino acids. V shed 5 bases and J shed 7 bases, with 27 bases lying between them. In DNA form, the CDR3 reads TGTGCCAGCAGCCCTCAACAGGGGGGGCGAGGTCCTTTTAATGAGCAGTTCTTC. It codes for CASSPQQGGRGPFNEQFF.

This chain uses TRBV27 with TRBJ1-2; 7 nucleotides agree with TRBD1. V lost 4 bases to trimming and J lost 3 bases; unmatched junction nucleotides: 8. The CDR3 is made up of 15 amino acids. In germline, CDR1 is MNHEY, CDR2 SMNVEV (reference sequence). The CDR3 spells CASSSYLDRDYGYTF. The DNA for the CDR3 is TGTGCCAGCAGTTCATATTTAGACAGGGACTATGGCTACACCTTC.

The chain carries TRBV5-1 and TRBJ2-3; 8 bases are shared with TRBD2. The junction had 8 bases not matched to a gene; V was cut back by 2 bases and J by 6 bases. The CDR3 contains 15 residues. CDR1 is SGHRS, CDR2 YFSETQ, per germline. This CDR3 reads CASSLAGDRTDTQYF. CDR3 nucleotides: TGCGCCAGCAGCTTAGCGGGGGATAGGACGGATACGCAGTATTTT.

Here the CDR3 reads CASSSGGGAGELFF. The CDR3 region has the DNA TGTGCCAGTAGCAGCGGGGGTGGGGCCGGGGAGCTGTTTTTT. This sequence joins TRBV19 and TRBJ2-2, with 8 nucleotides matching TRBD2. The germline CDR1 and CDR2 sequences are LNHDA and SQIVND (reference sequence). The CDR3 contains 14 residues. Trimming at V came to 6 bases and at J to 6 bases, leaving 6 bases not matched to a gene.

This clonotype was picked up many times. The rearrangement links TRBV5-1 to TRBJ1-3; D ambiguous. This CDR3 has 14 amino acids. Trimming shortened V by 4 bases and J by 0 bases, and 8 bases separated the two germline ends. CDR1 and CDR2 (germline): SGHRS, YFSETQ. CDR3: CASSVDLSGNTIYF. As DNA, the CDR3 is TGCGCCAGCAGCGTGGACCTCTCTGGAAACACCATATATTTT.

The chain links TRBV7-2 to TRBJ2-1, with TRBD2 as a possible D gene (5 bases). The CDR3 has 15 amino acids. Trimming pared 5 bases from V and 4 bases from J, leaving 15 bases between. CDR1 is SGHTA, CDR2 FQGNSA, per germline. The CDR3: CASSHNGEPYNEQFF. The CDR3 DNA sequence: TGTGCCAGCAGCCATAACGGGGAGCCTTACAATGAGCAGTTCTTC.

The V call is TRBV7-9, the J call TRBJ2-3, with D maybe TRBD1 (6 bases). CDR1 is SEHNR and CDR2 is FQNEAQ in the germline V gene (reference sequence). CDR3 length: 14 residues. Trimming took 3 bases from V and 3 from J, leaving 10 bases between them. The CDR3 sequence: CASSFQGPTDTQYF. CDR3 coding DNA: TGTGCCAGCAGCTTTCAGGGGCCGACAGATACGCAGTATTTT.

The V call is TRBV6-2 or TRBV6-3, the J call TRBJ2-6, with TRBD1 identical over 7 bases. The CDR3 loop spans 18 amino acids. Germline CDR1 and CDR2: MNHEY and SVGEGT. The trim removed 4 bases at V and 0 bases at J, leaving 9 bases unmatched. The CDR3 DNA reads TGTGCCAGCAGTTCTCCAGGGGGTCGCCTCTCTGGGGCCAACGTCCTGACTTTC. Protein sequence: CASSSPGGRLSGANVLTF.

The sample holds a few counts of this clonotype. The rearrangement links TRBV2 to TRBJ1-5, with D unclear. Germline values: CDR1 SNHLY, CDR2 FYNNEI. CDR3 size: 14 residues. V was pared by 2 bases and J by 5 bases, with 10 bases between. The CDR3 loop reads CASSESWADQPQHF. The CDR3 nucleotides read TGTGCCAGCAGTGAAAGTTGGGCAGATCAGCCCCAGCATTTT.

The chain links TRBV27 to TRBJ2-2, with 7 bases fitting TRBD1. Germline V gene lookup returns CDR1 MNHEY and CDR2 SMNVEV (reference sequence). The CDR3 loop spans 15 amino acids. With 2 bases clipped from V and 5 bases from J, the junction kept 5 bases outside the gene matches. CDR3 sequence reads: CASSLGTARTGELFF. The CDR3 DNA sequence: TGTGCCAGCAGTTTAGGGACAGCCAGAACCGGGGAGCTGTTTTTT.

This chain uses TRBV19 with TRBJ1-1, with a weak D call TRBD1 (5 bases). The V gene's germline CDR1 is LNHDA and CDR2 SQIVND (reference sequence). There are 14 residues in the CDR3. The V gene lost 7 bases and the J gene lost 2 bases, with 14 bases spanning the gap. The CDR3 loop is CASNKAGLNTEAFF. CDR3 nucleotides: TGTGCCAGTAATAAGGCAGGGTTAAACACTGAAGCTTTCTTT.

A note on this clonotype: Sequence at one end of the junction differs from germline and may be a read error. The genes are TRBV12-3 or TRBV12-4 and TRBJ1-5; a weak D match, TRBD1 (6 bases). This CDR3 has 14 amino acids. Written as DNA, the CDR3 is TGTACCAGCTCCTCTGTGGGGGGCGGTCAGCCCCAGCATTTT. Protein product: CTSSSVGGGQPQHF.

V gene TRBV20-1 combines with J gene TRBJ2-1, with D hard to call. With 1 base removed from V and 4 bases from J, the gap between germline ends came to 8 bases. This CDR3 is 13 amino acids long. Germline V gives CDR1 DFQATT, CDR2 SNEGSKA (reference sequence). The CDR3 is CSARAGFYNEQFF. The CDR3 DNA reads as TGCAGTGCTAGAGCCGGATTTTACAATGAGCAGTTCTTC.

This chain uses TRBV2 with TRBJ2-5; perhaps D is TRBD1 or TRBD2 (6 bases each). The CDR3 runs 14 residues. V was shortened by 3 bases and J by 5 bases, with 13 bases between the two germline ends. Germline V CDR1 and CDR2: SNHLY, FYNNEI. CDR3 in amino acids: CASSDLGGGETQYF. The CDR3 bases are TGTGCCAGCAGTGATTTGGGGGGCGGTGAGACCCAGTACTTC.

This clonotype was found once. The V and J genes are TRBV9 and TRBJ2-7; D remains unclear. The CDR3 has 13 residues. The V gene lost 0 bases and the J gene lost 4 bases, with 8 bases spanning the gap. Germline V gives CDR1 SGDLS, CDR2 YYNGEE. CDR3 sequence: CASSVGLTYEQYF. The CDR3, as DNA: TGTGCCAGCAGCGTAGGACTTACTTACGAGCAGTACTTC.

The chain couples TRBV5-1 to TRBJ2-1; D might be TRBD1 (6 bases). This CDR3 is built from 13 residues. V lost 3 bases and J 5 bases, leaving 9 bases between the germline ends. CDR1 SGHRS and CDR2 YFSETQ come from the germline V gene. Written as DNA, the CDR3 is TGCGCCAGCAGCTCGGGACACAACAATGAGCAGTTCTTC. Translating gives CASSSGHNNEQFF.

Points on this clonotype: One end of the junction is discordant with germline, which a read error may explain. V is TRBV5-3 and J is TRBJ2-1, with a weak D call TRBD1 (5 bases). TRBV5-3 is flagged as an ORF with uncertain function. The length of the CDR3 is 16 residues. As DNA, the CDR3 is TGTGCCAGCAGCTTGGGGCTCTCCTTGGGCTACAATGAGCAGTTCTTC. This gives the protein CASSLGLSLGYNEQFF.